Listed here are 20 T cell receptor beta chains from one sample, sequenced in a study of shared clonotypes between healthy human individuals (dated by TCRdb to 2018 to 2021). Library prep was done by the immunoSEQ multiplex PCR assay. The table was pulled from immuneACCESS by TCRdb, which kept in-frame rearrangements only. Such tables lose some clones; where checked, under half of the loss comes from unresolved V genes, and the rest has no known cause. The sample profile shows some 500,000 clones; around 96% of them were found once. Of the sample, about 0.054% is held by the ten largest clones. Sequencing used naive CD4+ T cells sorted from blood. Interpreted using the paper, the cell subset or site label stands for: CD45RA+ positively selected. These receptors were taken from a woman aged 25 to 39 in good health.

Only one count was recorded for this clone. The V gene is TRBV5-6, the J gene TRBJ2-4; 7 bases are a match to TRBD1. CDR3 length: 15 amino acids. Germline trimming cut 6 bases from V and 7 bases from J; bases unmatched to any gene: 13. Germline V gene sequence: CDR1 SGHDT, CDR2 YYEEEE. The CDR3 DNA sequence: TGTGCCAGCACCCGTGTTGGACAGGTCCTTAACATTCAGTACTTC. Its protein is CASTRVGQVLNIQYF.

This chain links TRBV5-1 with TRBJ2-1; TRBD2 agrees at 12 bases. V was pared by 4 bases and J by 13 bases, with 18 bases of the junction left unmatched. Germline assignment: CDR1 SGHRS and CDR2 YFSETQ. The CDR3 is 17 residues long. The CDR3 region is CASSLAQTSGSSSIQFF. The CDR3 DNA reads TGCGCCAGCAGCCTGGCCCAGACTAGCGGGAGCTCTTCGATCCAGTTCTTC.

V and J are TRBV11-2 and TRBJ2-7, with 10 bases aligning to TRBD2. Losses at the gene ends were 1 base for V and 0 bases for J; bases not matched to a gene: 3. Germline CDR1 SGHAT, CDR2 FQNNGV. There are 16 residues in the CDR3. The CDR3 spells CASSLVASGSSYEQYF. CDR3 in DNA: TGTGCCAGCAGCTTAGTTGCTAGCGGGAGCTCCTACGAGCAGTACTTC.

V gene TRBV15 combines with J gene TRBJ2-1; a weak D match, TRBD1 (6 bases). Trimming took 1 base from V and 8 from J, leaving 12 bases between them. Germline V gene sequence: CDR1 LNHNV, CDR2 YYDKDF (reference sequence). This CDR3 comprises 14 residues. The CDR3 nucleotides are TGTGCCACCAGCAGAGCTGTAGGGGGTGATGAGCAGTTCTTC. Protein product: CATSRAVGGDEQFF.

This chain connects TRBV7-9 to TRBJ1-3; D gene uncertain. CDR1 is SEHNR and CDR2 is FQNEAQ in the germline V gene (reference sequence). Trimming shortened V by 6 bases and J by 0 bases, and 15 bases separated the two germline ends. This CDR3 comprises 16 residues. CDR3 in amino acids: CASRPRSWDSGNTIYF. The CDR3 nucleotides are TGTGCCAGCAGACCCAGATCATGGGACTCTGGAAACACCATATATTTT.

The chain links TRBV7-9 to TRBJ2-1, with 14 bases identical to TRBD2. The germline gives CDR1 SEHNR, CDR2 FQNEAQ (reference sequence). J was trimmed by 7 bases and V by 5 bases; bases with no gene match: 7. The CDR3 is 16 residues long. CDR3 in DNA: TGTGCCAGCAGCAGACCCGGACTAGCGGGAGGTAATGAGCAGTTCTTC. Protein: CASSRPGLAGGNEQFF.

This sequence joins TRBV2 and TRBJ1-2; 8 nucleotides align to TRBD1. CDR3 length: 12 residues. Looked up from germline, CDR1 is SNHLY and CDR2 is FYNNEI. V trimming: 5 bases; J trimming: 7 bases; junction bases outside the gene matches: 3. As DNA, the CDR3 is TGTGCCAGCAGTTATGGACAGGGTGGCTACACCTTC. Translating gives CASSYGQGGYTF. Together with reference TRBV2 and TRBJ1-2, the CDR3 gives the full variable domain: EPEVTQTPSHQVTQMGQEVILRCVPISNHLYFYWYRQILGQKVEFLVSFYNNEISEKSEIFDDQFSVERPDGSNFTLKIRSTKLEDSAMYFCASSYGQGGYTFGSGTRLTVV.

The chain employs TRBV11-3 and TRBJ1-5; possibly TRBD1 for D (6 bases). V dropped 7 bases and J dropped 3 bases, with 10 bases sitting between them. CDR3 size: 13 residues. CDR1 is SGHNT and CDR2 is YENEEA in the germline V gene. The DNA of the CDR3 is TGTGCCAGCACCGGACAGCACAATCAGCCCCAGCATTTT. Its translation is CASTGQHNQPQHF. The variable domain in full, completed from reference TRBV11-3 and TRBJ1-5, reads EAGVVQSPRYKIIEKKQPVAFWCNPISGHNTLYWYLQNLGQGPELLIRYENEEAVDDSQLPKDRFSAERLKGVDSTLKIQPAELGDSAVYLCASTGQHNQPQHFGDGTRLSIL.

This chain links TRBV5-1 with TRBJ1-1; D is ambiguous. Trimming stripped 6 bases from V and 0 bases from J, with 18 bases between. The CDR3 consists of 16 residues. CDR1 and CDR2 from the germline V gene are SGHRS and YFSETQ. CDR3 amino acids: CASKPASMPMNTEAFF. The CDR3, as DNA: TGCGCCAGCAAACCGGCCTCGATGCCAATGAACACTGAAGCTTTCTTT.

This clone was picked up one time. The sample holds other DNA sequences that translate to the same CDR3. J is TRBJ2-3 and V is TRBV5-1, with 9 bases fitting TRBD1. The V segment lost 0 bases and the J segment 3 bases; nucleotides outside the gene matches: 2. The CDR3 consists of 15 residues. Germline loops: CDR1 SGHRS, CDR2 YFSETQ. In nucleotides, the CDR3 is TGCGCCAGCAGCTTGGGACAGGGGGGGACAGATACGCAGTATTTT. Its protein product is CASSLGQGGTDTQYF.

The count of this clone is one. CDR3 region: CASSLIWTGVNTEAFF. CDR3 nucleotide sequence: TGTGCCAGCAGCCTTATCTGGACAGGGGTGAACACTGAAGCTTTCTTT. The J gene is TRBJ1-1, the V gene TRBV27; 9 positions agree with TRBD1. The CDR3 loop spans 16 amino acids. The germline gives CDR1 MNHEY, CDR2 SMNVEV (reference sequence). The V segment lost 6 bases and the J segment 0 bases; nucleotides outside the gene matches: 8.

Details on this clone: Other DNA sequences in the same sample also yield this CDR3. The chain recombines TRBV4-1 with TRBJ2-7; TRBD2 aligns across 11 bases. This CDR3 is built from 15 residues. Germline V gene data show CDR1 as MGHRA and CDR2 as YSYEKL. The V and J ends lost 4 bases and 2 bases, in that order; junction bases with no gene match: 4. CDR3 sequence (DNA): TGCGCCAGCAGCCTAGGGACTAGCGGAACCTACGAGCAGTACTTC. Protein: CASSLGTSGTYEQYF.

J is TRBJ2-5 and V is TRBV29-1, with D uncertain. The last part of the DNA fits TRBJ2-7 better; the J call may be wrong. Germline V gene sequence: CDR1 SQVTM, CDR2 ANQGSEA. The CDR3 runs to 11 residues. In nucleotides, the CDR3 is TGCAGCGTTGAAACCTCCTACGAGCAGTACTTC. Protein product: CSVETSYEQYF.

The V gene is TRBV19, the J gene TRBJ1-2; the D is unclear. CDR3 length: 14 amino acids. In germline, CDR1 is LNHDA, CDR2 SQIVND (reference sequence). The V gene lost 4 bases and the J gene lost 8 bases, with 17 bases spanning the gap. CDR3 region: CASSTRAGSWGYTF. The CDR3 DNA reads TGTGCCAGTAGTACCCGGGCGGGTTCCTGGGGCTACACCTTC.

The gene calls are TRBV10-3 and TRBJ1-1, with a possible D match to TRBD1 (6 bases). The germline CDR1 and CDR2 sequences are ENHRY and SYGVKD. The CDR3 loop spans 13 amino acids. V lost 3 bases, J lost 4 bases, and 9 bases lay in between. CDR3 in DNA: TGTGCCATCAGTGACGGGGGGCTCACTGAAGCTTTCTTT. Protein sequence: CAISDGGLTEAFF.

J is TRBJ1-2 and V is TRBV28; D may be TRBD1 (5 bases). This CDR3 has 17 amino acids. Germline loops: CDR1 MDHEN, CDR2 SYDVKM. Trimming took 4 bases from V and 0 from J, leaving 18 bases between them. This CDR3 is CASSSGITYPTNYGYTF. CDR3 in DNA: TGTGCCAGCAGTTCAGGGATTACCTACCCTACTAACTATGGCTACACCTTC.

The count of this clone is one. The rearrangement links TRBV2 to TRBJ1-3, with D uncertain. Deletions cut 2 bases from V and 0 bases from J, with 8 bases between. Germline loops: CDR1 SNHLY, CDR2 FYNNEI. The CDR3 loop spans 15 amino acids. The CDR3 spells CASSELKYSGNTIYF. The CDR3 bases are TGTGCCAGCAGTGAACTGAAGTACTCTGGAAACACCATATATTTT.

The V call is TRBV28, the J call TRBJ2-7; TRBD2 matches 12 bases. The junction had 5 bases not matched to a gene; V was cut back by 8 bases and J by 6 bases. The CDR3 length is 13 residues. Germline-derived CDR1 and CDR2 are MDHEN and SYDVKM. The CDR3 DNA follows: TGTGCCAGCCGACTAGCGGGAGTTTTCGAGCAGTACTTC. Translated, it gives CASRLAGVFEQYF.

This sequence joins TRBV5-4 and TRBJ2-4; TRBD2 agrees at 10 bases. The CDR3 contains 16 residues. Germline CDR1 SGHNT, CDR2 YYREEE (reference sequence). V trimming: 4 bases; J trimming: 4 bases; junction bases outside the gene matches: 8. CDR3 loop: CASSAGGTSVKNIQYF. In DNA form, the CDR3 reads TGTGCCAGCAGCGCGGGGGGGACTAGCGTGAAAAACATTCAGTACTTC.

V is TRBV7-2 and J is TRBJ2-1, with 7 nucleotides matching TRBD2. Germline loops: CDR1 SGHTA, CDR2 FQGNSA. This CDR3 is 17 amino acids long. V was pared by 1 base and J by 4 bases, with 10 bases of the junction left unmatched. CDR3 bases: TGTGCCAGCAGCTTAGGACACTCTGGCGGGAGTTACAATGAGCAGTTCTTC. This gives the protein CASSLGHSGGSYNEQFF. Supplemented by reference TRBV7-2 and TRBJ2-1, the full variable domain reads GAGVSQSPSNKVTEKGKDVELRCDPISGHTALYWYRQSLGQGLEFLIYFQGNSAPDKSGLPSDRFSAERTGGSVSTLTIQRTQQEDSAVYLCASSLGHSGGSYNEQFFGPGTRLTVL.